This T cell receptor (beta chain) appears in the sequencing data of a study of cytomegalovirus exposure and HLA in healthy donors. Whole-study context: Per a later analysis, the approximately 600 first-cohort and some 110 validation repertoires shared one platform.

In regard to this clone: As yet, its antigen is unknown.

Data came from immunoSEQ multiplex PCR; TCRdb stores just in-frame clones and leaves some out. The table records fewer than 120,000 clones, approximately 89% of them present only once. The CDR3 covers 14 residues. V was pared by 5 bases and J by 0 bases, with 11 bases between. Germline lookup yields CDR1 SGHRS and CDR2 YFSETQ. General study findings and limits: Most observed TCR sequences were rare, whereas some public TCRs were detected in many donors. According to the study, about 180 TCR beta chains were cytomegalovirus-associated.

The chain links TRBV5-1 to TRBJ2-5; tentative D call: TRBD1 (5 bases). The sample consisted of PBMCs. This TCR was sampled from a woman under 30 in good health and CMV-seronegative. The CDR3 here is CASRISTDQETQYF. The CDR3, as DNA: TGCGCCAGCAGAATTTCGACAGACCAAGAGACCCAGTACTTC.